One sample yielded the 3 T cell receptor beta chains listed below, sequenced in a study of PD-1 blockade in classical Hodgkin lymphoma. Time point given: cycle 4 day 1 (C4D1), after 5 to 7 weeks of nivolumab. Every one of the patients relapsed after autologous stem cell transplantation (brentuximab vedotin exposure was variable). Researchers used magnetic negative selection to pull out pure CD4+ T cells from thawed PBMCs. Using immunoSEQ multiplex PCR, the repertoire was profiled, and TCRdb retains in-frame clones only, with some absent. This table has 31,000 or so clones, about 88% appearing once. Sequencing was performed on CD4+ T cells from blood, taken before the fourth cycle of nivolumab. These receptors were taken from a human donor with classical Hodgkin lymphoma.

This clone was seen a handful of times. V and J are TRBV7-2 and TRBJ1-6, with 10 bases lining up with TRBD1. V lost 5 bases to trimming and J lost 7 bases; unmatched junction nucleotides: 2. In germline, CDR1 is SGHTA, CDR2 FQGNSA. CDR3 size: 14 residues. CDR3 loop: CASSRDRGNSPLHF. In DNA form, the CDR3 reads TGTGCCAGCAGCCGGGACAGGGGAAATTCACCCCTCCACTTT.

The rearrangement uses TRBV28 and TRBJ1-1, with unresolved D. Trimming took 5 bases from V and 7 from J, leaving 14 bases between them. The CDR3 is 13 residues long. The germline V gene has CDR1 MDHEN and CDR2 SYDVKM. The CDR3 loop is CASSPYLRYEAFF. The DNA of the CDR3 is TGTGCCAGCAGTCCCTATTTGCGGTATGAAGCTTTCTTT.

The chain is built from TRBV4-2 and TRBJ2-1; D is perhaps TRBD1 or TRBD2 (5 bases each). This CDR3 is 16 amino acids long. Germline assignment: CDR1 LGHNA and CDR2 YNFKEQ. V lost 0 bases, J lost 4 bases, and 13 bases lay in between. The CDR3 DNA is TGTGCCAGCAGCCAAGATACGAGGGGCCAGTACAATGAGCAGTTCTTC. Translation: CASSQDTRGQYNEQFF.